This T cell receptor (beta chain) was sequenced for a study of T cells in localized non-small cell lung cancer. Measured with immunoSEQ multiplex PCR; TCRdb has only the in-frame clones, and not every one. This table has about 24,000 clones, approximately 83% appearing once. This receptor was taken from a male donor aged 60 or over with stage II squamous cell lung carcinoma. Sequencing was performed on peripheral blood, taken before any cancer treatment.

CDR3 sequence: CSASDDEQYF. The CDR3, as DNA: TGCAGTGCTAGTGACGACGAGCAGTACTTC. The genes are TRBV20-1 and TRBJ2-7, with D uncertain. CDR1 is DFQATT and CDR2 is SNEGSKA in the germline V gene (reference sequence). The CDR3 sequence is 10 residues long. The V end was cut by 3 bases, the J end by 5 bases, with 5 bases between.